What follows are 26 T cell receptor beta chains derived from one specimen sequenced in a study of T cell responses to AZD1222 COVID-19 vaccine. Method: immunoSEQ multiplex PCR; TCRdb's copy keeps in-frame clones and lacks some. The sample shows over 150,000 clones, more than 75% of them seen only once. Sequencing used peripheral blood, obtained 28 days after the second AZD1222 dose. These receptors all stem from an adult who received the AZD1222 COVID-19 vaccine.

The CDR3 loop is CASSAGGTDQYEQYF. The CDR3 nucleotides are TGTGCCAGCAGCGCGGGGGGGACAGACCAATACGAGCAGTACTTC. The gene calls are TRBV9 and TRBJ2-7; D possibly corresponds to TRBD2 (8 bases). The germline V gene encodes CDR1 SGDLS and CDR2 YYNGEE. V shed 3 bases and J shed 4 bases, with 17 bases lying between them. The CDR3 is 15 amino acids.

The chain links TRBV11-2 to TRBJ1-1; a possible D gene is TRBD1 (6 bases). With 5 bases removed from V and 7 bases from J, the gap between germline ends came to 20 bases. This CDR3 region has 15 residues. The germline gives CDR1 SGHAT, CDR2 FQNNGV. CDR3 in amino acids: CASSGRGLRRGEAFF. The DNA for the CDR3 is TGTGCCAGCAGCGGCAGGGGACTGCGACGGGGTGAAGCTTTCTTT.

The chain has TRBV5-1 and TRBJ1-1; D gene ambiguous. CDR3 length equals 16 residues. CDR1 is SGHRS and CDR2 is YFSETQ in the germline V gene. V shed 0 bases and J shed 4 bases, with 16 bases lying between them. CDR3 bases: TGCGCCAGCAGCTTGGGTCGAGGTGGGGAGGGCACTGAAGCTTTCTTT. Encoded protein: CASSLGRGGEGTEAFF.

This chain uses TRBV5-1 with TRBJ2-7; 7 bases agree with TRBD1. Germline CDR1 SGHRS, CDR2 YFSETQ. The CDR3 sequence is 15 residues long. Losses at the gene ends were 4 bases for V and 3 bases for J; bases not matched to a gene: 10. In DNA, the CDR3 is TGCGCCAGCAGCCGAGAGAAGGGGGCCAACTACGAGCAGTACTTC. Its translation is CASSREKGANYEQYF.

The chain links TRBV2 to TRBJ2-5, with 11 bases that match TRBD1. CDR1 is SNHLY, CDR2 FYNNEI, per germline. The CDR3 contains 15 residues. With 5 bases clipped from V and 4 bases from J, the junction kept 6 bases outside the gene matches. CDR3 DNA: TGTGCCAGCAGTAAGGAAGGGACAGGGGGAGAGACCCAGTACTTC. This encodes CASSKEGTGGETQYF.

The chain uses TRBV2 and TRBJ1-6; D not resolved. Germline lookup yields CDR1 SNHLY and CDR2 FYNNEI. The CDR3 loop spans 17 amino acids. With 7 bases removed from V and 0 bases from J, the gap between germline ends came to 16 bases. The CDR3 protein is CASIRRLQSSYNSPLHF. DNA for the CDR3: TGTGCCAGCATTAGGAGACTGCAAAGCTCCTATAATTCACCCCTCCACTTT. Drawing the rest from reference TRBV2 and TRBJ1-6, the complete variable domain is EPEVTQTPSHQVTQMGQEVILRCVPISNHLYFYWYRQILGQKVEFLVSFYNNEISEKSEIFDDQFSVERPDGSNFTLKIRSTKLEDSAMYFCASIRRLQSSYNSPLHFGNGTRLTVT.

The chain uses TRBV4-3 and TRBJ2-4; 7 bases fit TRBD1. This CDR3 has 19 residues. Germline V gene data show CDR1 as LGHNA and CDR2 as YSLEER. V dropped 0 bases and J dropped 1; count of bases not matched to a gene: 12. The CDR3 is CASSQERRQGKSAKNIQYF. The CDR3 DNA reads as TGCGCCAGCAGCCAAGAACGGAGACAGGGAAAATCCGCCAAAAACATTCAGTACTTC.

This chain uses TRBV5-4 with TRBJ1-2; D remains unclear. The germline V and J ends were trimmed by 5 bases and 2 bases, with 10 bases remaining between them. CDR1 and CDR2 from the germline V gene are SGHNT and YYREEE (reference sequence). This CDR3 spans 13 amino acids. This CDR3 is CASRGSLNYGYTF. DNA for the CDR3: TGTGCCAGCAGAGGCAGTTTAAACTATGGCTACACCTTC.

Here the CDR3 DNA reads TGTGCCAGTAGCCCGCCCCCACGTAGGAACACCGGGGAGCTGTTTTTT. Translated: CASSPPPRRNTGELFF. The V and J genes are TRBV19 and TRBJ2-2; unclear D gene. V was cut by 6 bases and J by 1 base, with 15 bases left in between. CDR3 length equals 16 residues. Looked up from germline, CDR1 is LNHDA and CDR2 is SQIVND (reference sequence).

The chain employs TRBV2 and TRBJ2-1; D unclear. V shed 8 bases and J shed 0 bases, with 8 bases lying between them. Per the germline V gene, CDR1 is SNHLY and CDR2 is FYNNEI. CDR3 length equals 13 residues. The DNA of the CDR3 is TGTGCCAGCTTAACGAGCTCCTACAATGAGCAGTTCTTC. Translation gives CASLTSSYNEQFF.

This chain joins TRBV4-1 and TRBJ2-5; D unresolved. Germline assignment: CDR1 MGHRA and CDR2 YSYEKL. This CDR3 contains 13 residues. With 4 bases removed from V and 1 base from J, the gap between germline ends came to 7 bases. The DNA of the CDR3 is TGCGCCAGCAGCCCCCCAACCCAAGAGACCCAGTACTTC. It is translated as CASSPPTQETQYF.

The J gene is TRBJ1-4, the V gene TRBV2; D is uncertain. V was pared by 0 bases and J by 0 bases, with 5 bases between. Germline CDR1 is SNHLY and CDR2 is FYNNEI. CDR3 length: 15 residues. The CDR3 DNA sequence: TGTGCCAGCAGTGAAGCCGGGCCAACTAATGAAAAACTGTTTTTT. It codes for CASSEAGPTNEKLFF.

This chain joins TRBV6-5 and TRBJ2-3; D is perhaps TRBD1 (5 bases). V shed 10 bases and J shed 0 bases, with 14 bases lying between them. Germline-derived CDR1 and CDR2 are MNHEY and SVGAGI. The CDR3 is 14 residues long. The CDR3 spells CATKGVLSTDTQYF. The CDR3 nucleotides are TGTGCCACAAAAGGGGTCCTTAGCACAGATACGCAGTATTTT.

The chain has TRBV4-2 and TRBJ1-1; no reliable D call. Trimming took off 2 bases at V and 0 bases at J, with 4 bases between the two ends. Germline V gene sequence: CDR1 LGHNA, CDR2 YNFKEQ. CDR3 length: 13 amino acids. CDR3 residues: CASSQLLNTEAFF. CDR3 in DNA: TGTGCCAGCAGCCAACTTTTGAACACTGAAGCTTTCTTT.

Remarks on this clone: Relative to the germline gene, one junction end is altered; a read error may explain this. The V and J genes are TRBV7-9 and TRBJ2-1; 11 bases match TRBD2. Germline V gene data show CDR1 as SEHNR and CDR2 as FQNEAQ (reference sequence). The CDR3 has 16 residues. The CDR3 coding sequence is TGTGCCAGCACCCCACCTCAGGTAGCGGGGGGGAGGGAGCTGTTCTTC. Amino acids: CASTPPQVAGGRELFF.

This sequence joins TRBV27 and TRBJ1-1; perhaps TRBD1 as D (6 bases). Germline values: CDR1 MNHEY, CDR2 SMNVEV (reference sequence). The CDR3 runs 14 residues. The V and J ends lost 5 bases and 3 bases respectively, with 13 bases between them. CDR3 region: CASSPYRADTEAFF. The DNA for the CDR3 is TGTGCCAGCAGTCCATACAGGGCGGACACTGAAGCTTTCTTT.

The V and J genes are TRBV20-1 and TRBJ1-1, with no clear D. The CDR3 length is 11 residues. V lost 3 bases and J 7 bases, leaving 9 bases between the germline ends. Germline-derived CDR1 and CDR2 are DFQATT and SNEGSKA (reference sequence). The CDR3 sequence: CSASEQIEAFF. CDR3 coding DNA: TGCAGTGCTAGTGAACAGATTGAAGCTTTCTTT.

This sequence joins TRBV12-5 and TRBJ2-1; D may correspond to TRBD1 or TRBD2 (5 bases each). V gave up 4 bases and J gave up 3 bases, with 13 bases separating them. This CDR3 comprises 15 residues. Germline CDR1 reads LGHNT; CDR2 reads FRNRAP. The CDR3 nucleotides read TGTGCTAGTGGTTCCCCGGGGCCCATCTACAATGAGCAGTTCTTC. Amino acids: CASGSPGPIYNEQFF.

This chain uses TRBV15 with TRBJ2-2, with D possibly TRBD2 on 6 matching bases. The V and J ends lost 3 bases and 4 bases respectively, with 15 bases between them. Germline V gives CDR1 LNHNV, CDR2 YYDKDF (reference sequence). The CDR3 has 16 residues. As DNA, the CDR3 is TGTGCCACCAGCAGCGGTAGACCCGGGGGCACCGGGGAGCTGTTTTTT. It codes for CATSSGRPGGTGELFF.

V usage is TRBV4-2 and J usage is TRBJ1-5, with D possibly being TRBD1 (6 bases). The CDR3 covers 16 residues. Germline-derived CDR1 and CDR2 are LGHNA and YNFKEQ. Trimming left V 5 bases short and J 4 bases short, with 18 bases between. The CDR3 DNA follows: TGTGCCAGCAGCTCTGCTGCGGACAGACTAAATCAGCCCCAGCATTTT. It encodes CASSSAADRLNQPQHF.

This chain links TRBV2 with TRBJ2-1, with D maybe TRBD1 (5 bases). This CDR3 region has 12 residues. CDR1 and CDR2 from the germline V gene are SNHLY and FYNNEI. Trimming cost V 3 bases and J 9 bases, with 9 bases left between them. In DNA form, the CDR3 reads TGTGCCAGCAGTGATCCAGGGATTGAGCAGTTCTTC. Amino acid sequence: CASSDPGIEQFF.

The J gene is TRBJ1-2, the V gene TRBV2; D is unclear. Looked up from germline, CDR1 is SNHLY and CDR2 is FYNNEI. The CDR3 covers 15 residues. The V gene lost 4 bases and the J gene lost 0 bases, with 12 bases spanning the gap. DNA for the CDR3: TGTGCCAGCAGTGTGGTTAGGGCCACTAACTATGGCTACACCTTC. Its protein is CASSVVRATNYGYTF.

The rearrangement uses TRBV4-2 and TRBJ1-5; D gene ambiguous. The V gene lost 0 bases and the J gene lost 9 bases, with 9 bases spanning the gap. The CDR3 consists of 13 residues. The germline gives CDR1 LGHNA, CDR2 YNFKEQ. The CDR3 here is CASSQDLERPQHF. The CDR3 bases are TGTGCCAGCAGCCAAGATCTAGAGAGGCCCCAGCATTTT.

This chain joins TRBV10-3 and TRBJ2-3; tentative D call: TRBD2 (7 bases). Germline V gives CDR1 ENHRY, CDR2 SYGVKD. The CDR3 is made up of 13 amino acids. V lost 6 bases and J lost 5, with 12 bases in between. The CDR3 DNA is TGTGCCATCAGGGGGGGGCCGGGAGATACGCAGTATTTT. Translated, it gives CAIRGGPGDTQYF.

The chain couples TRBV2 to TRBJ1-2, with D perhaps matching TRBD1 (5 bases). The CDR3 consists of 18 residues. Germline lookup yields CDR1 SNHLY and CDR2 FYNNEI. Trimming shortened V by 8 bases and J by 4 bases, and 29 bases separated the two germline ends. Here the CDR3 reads CASRDSRDSHRAIYGYTF. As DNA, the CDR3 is TGTGCCAGCCGGGACTCCCGGGACTCTCACCGGGCCATCTATGGCTACACCTTC.

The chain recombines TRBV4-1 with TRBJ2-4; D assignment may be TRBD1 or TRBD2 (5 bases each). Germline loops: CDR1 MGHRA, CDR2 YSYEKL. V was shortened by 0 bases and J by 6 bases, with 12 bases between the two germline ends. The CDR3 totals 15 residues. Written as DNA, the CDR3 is TGCGCCAGCAGCCAAGAAAGAGGGACCTCAAACATTCAGTACTTC. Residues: CASSQERGTSNIQYF.